The following is a TCR beta chain sequence with its context. Relative to its sample, this clonotype is medium-sized (0.01 to 0.1%). The target of this receptor is not known. No base-level quality is on record; no much larger clone is a single base apart. Instead of sorted cells or RNA, genomic DNA extracted from peripheral blood served as the source for amplifying TCR beta rearrangements. Rearranged TRB sequences spanning V, D and J segments were amplified by multiplex touch-down PCR using a mixed TRB-A/B primer pool. Illumina adapters and sample indices were added to the amplicons in two consecutive PCR reactions performed with Phusion HS II polymerase. The amplicons were purified from gel with the NucleoSpin Gel and PCR Clean-up kit and then assessed with Qubit and an Agilent 2100 Bioanalyzer. Libraries were sequenced on an Illumina MiSeq using 600-cycle, single-indexed, paired-end runs. On the study's bioinformatics: TRB sequences were processed with MiXCR versions 2.12 and 3.0.5. Each unique CDR3 nucleotide sequence was counted as one clone, and only productive sequences with at least two reads were retained. The repertoire metrics were Shannon diversity, evenness, clonality (calculated as one minus evenness), and diversity profiles parameterized by alpha from 0 to 5. Generation probabilities of clones in paired pre- and post-chemotherapy samples were computed with the IGoR algorithm. Starting from the raw public reads, TCRdb applied fastp trimming at Q25, assembled clones with MiXCR and retained in-frame beta chains. Every distinct CDR3 protein forms one entry, paired with its most common genes and DNA. The authors' filters were not applied to this entry. The table for this sample lists 10,000 to 15,000 distinct CDR3 sequences; approximately 28% of them were counted only once. The ten largest clones capture 8.5% to 9.5% of the sample.

The V end loses 4 bases and the J end loses 4 bases, and a stretch of 11 bases separates them. There are 13 amino acids in the CDR3, from cysteine to phenylalanine inclusive. Only the CDR3 DNA stays, 39 bases, in frame from base 1. This specimen comes from a study of T cell repertoires in aging, cancer and after chemotherapy (dated by TCRdb to between 2018 and 2021). For the wider study: Donors spanned six age groups from 30 or younger to 70 or older, with at least three individuals per group. In the hematological group, the paired samples taken before and after chemotherapy came from chronic lymphocytic leukemia patients who were treated with regimens based on fludarabine or bendamustine. About 8.3 million TCR reads were contained in the full dataset. To look at immunoaging and at how T cells reconstitute after chemotherapy, the study profiled TCR beta repertoires in peripheral blood from both healthy donors and cancer patients. A cohort of 220 or so cancer patients (around 94 with hematological and approximately 120 with solid cancers) was assembled, and approximately 99 healthy donors were included as a reference group. Study-wide conclusions, independent of this receptor: Median generation probability increased over the chemotherapy interval in both cancer cohorts, suggesting repertoire reconstitution through rebound thymic output. Untreated patients with hematological or solid cancers showed significantly lower blood TCR diversity and higher clonality than age-matched healthy donors. Declining TCR diversity with age in healthy donors was mainly explained by loss of richness; in cancer patients, loss of evenness also contributed. Hematological cancer patients had lymphoid organ infiltration, which may itself impair thymic emigration or peripheral T cell expansion. According to the authors, the repertoire data do not permit conclusions about immunological memory after chemotherapy.

The receptor comes from a human donor with a blood cancer. Sequencing was carried out using blood. The chain uses TRBV12-3 or TRBV12-4 and TRBJ2-7; too little of a D gene remains to name it. The DNA sequence is given as TGTGCCAGCAGTTCCCTACAGACATACGAGCAGTACTTC. This encodes CASSSLQTYEQYF.